This T cell receptor beta chain was sequenced in a study of T cells after yellow fever vaccination (dated by TCRdb to between 2018 and 2021). Background for the entire study: The SMART-Seq v4 Ultra Low Input RNA kit was used to prepare libraries from fractions with low cell numbers. Blood was drawn at multiple timepoints before and after primary and secondary immunization, with bulk PBMC replicates and cell subsets isolated. Two healthy male donors made up the cohort, one aged 18 to 29 years and the other aged 30 to 40 years. To track T-cell clones before and after primary and booster YFV17D yellow fever vaccination, bulk TCR alpha and beta repertoires were sequenced longitudinally.

The treatment or condition label, read with the paper, signifies: live attenuated yellow fever vaccine strain. At each blood-draw timepoint, two biological replicates of bulk PBMCs were obtained. PBMCs were isolated from peripheral blood using a standard Ficoll-Paque protocol. TriZol was used to extract RNA from bulk PBMCs, CD4 and CD8 fractions, and dextramer-positive and dextramer-negative fractions. This clonotype was picked up a small number of times. Its antigen is unknown. Base quality data are lacking; no much larger clone is found one base away. According to the germline V gene (reference sequence), CDR1 reads SEHNR and CDR2 reads FQNEAQ. Spanning cysteine to phenylalanine, the CDR3 consists of 15 amino acids. Only the CDR3 part of the read is kept: 45 bases, read in frame from the first base. V sheds 0 bases and J sheds 6 bases, leaving 14 bases between their ends. TCR cDNA was synthesized by 5'RACE template switching, which introduced a universal primer site and unique molecular identifiers. cDNA synthesis was primed from both the TCR alpha and TCR beta constant segments. Library amplification involved two PCR steps, and the second step added sample barcodes and sequencing adapters. Libraries were sequenced on Illumina HiSeq 2500 (2x100 bp) or NovaSeq (2x150 bp). In the authors' own workflow: MIGEC was used to demultiplex reads and collapse the reads into UMI consensus sequences, and MiXCR was used for V(D)J alignment. Clonotypes responding to the vaccine were identified with edgeR on replicate PBMC samples, with the criteria of FDR below 0.01 and a log2 fold change above 5 up to day 15. Each bulk clonotype received a CD4 or CD8 identity based on whether the sequenced CD4 or CD8 repertoire contained that clonotype at higher abundance. TCRdb trimmed public reads at Q25 via fastp, called clones via MiXCR and kept in-frame beta chains. Identical CDR3 proteins give one entry, which carries the most common genes and DNA. For this entry, the V and J calls and clone size follow TCRdb and not the study's own pipeline. This sample holds about 330,000 distinct CDR3 sequences; approximately 8% were observed only once. Approximately 15% of the sample goes to the ten largest clones.

Study-level results and caveats: After the booster, most clones that had expanded after primary vaccination were detected again (roughly 96% of CD4 and around 88% of CD8), suggesting broad maintenance of memory. A small fraction of clonotypes showed up in both the CD4 and CD8 compartments, probably as a result of convergent recombination. Computational filtering was required because FACS-sorted repertoires could contain abundant contaminating clonotypes from the bulk population. Compared with the primary T-cell response, the secondary T-cell response was faster but weaker, reaching its peak on day 5 rather than on day 15. Because only two donors were included in the study, the extent to which the findings can be generalized is limited.

The origin of this receptor is a man aged 18-30 years who received the YFV17D yellow fever vaccine. The material sequenced was PBMCs, taken roughly 47 days after the first yellow fever vaccination. The rearranged segments are TRBV7-9 and TRBJ1-2, with TRBD1 as a weak D call on 5 bases. The CDR3 protein is CASSLAVAGTHGYTF. In nucleotide form, the sequence is TGTGCCAGCAGCTTAGCGGTGGCAGGGACGCATGGCTACACCTTC.